These T cell receptor beta chains were read from a single sample in a study of blood T cell repertoires in COVID-19. Here immunoSEQ multiplex PCR was the method, and the copy in TCRdb shows in-frame clones only, minus some. The sample has 250,000 to 350,000 clones; 86% are singletons. Sequencing used peripheral blood. The origin of the receptors is a woman aged 50 to 65 with acute or convalescent COVID-19. Both conserved end residues are part of each CDR3. D genes are given only for firm matches. Clone size appears in some rows only: once, few, many, or a class for an expanded clone.

D	V	J	size	CDR3	DNA
NA	TRBV12-3/TRBV12-4	TRBJ1-2	NA	CASSLAQYGYTF	TGTGCCAGCAGTTTAGCGCAGTATGGCTACACCTTC
TRBD1	TRBV9	TRBJ2-6	NA	CASSAQGMGANVLTF	TGTGCCAGCAGCGCACAGGGGATGGGGGCCAACGTCCTGACTTTC
TRBD1	TRBV4-3	TRBJ1-5	NA	CASSQDRQGGSQPQHF	TGCGCCAGCAGCCAAGACCGACAGGGTGGTAGTCAGCCCCAGCATTTT
TRBD1	TRBV7-2	TRBJ2-7	NA	CASSLRTGDEQYF	TGTGCCAGCAGCTTAAGGACAGGGGACGAGCAGTACTTC
NA	TRBV7-3	TRBJ2-1	NA	CASSLDTGTYNEQFF	TGTGCCAGCAGCTTAGATACAGGGACCTACAATGAGCAGTTCTTC
TRBD2	TRBV5-1	TRBJ2-1	few	CASSLKRGSYNEQFF	TGCGCCAGCAGCTTGAAGCGGGGGAGTTACAATGAGCAGTTCTTC
NA	TRBV16	TRBJ1-1	NA	CASSQSVWGGTEAFF	TGTGCCAGCAGCCAATCGGTTTGGGGGGGCACTGAAGCTTTCTTT
NA	TRBV20-1	TRBJ2-3	NA	CSASDYRASTDTQYF	TGCAGTGCGAGTGACTATCGAGCTAGCACAGATACGCAGTATTTT
TRBD2	TRBV27	TRBJ2-7	NA	CASSSPGLAGAYEQYF	TGTGCCAGCAGTTCCCCGGGACTAGCGGGGGCCTACGAGCAGTACTTC
NA	TRBV28	TRBJ1-5	NA	CASSFRRVPNQPQHF	TGTGCCAGCAGTTTCCGTCGGGTCCCCAATCAGCCCCAGCATTTT